Listed below are T cell receptor beta chains from one sample, sequenced in a study of shared clonotypes between healthy human individuals. TCRdb's table, derived via immunoSEQ multiplex PCR, lists solely in-frame clones and lacks some. Here the sample spans approximately 2.5 million clones, over 85% being singletons. Source material: naive CD4+ T cells from PBMCs. These TCRs come from a man aged 18 to 30 in good health. Some clones in this sample may be carry-over from other donors' samples. Each CDR3 is given with its conserved first and last residue. D genes are given only for firm matches. Size is stated for part of the rows, as once, few or many counts, or as a class when the clone is expanded.

clone_size	v_call	j_call	d_call	cdr3_aa	cdr3_nt
-	TRBV6-1	TRBJ1-1	-	CASSPFFSVTTEAFF	TGTGCCAGCAGCCCATTTTTCTCAGTAACCACTGAAGCTTTCTTT
-	TRBV10-3	TRBJ1-2	-	CAISAGGAYGYTF	TGTGCCATCAGTGCTGGGGGCGCCTATGGCTACACCTTC
-	TRBV5-1	TRBJ2-5	-	CASNPTRQETQYF	TGCGCCAGCAACCCTACTAGACAAGAGACCCAGTACTTC
-	TRBV7-6	TRBJ2-7	TRBD1	CASSLAGTGPYEQYF	TGTGCCAGCAGCTTAGCCGGGACAGGTCCCTACGAGCAGTACTTC
-	TRBV11-2	TRBJ1-1	-	CASSNLIRRNTEAFF	TGTGCCAGCAGCAATCTAATTAGGCGGAACACTGAAGCTTTCTTT
-	TRBV28	TRBJ2-7	-	CASSLGQGPYEQYF	TGTGCCAGCAGTTTAGGTCAGGGCCCCTACGAGCAGTACTTC
-	TRBV28	TRBJ1-2	-	CASSLGQNYGYTF	TGTGCCAGCAGTTTAGGACAGAACTATGGCTACACCTTC
-	TRBV7-7	TRBJ2-5	-	CASSPPAGQETQYF	TGTGCCAGCAGCCCTCCGGCAGGTCAAGAGACCCAGTACTTC
-	TRBV13	TRBJ2-1	-	CASSLALSAAGYNEQFF	TGTGCCAGCAGCTTAGCCCTTTCCGCAGCGGGCTACAATGAGCAGTTCTTC
-	TRBV5-4	TRBJ2-3	-	CASSLGRTSTNTQYF	TGTGCCAGCAGCTTGGGGAGAACTAGCACAAATACGCAGTATTTT
-	TRBV9	TRBJ2-1	TRBD2	CASSVAAAGGFHEQFF	TGTGCCAGCAGCGTAGCCGCGGCGGGAGGGTTTCATGAGCAGTTCTTC
-	TRBV6-6	TRBJ2-7	TRBD1	CASSSQGGANKEQYF	TGTGCCAGCAGTTCACAAGGGGGCGCAAATAAGGAGCAGTACTTC
-	TRBV6-1	TRBJ1-1	-	CASITNTEAFF	TGTGCCAGCATAACGAACACTGAAGCTTTCTTT
-	TRBV5-1	TRBJ2-2	-	CASSTVPTGELFF	TGCGCCAGCAGCACGGTCCCCACCGGGGAGCTGTTTTTT
once	TRBV6-1	TRBJ1-5	-	CASSNIQLVQPQHF	TGTGCCAGCAGTAATATACAGTTAGTTCAGCCCCAGCATTTT
-	TRBV5-1	TRBJ2-2	-	CASSLTAGLSTGELFF	TGCGCCAGCAGCTTGACGGCAGGGCTCTCCACCGGGGAGCTGTTTTTT
-	TRBV28	TRBJ1-2	TRBD1	CASSSSGTGATPYGYTF	TGTGCCAGCAGTTCCTCCGGGACAGGGGCTACTCCCTATGGCTACACCTTC
-	TRBV9	TRBJ2-3	-	CASSVVSVPTDTQYF	TGTGCCAGCAGCGTAGTTTCCGTACCCACAGATACGCAGTATTTT
-	TRBV9	TRBJ2-3	TRBD1	CASSPTGGDTQYF	TGTGCCAGCAGCCCGACAGGGGGCGATACGCAGTATTTT
-	TRBV29-1	TRBJ2-7	TRBD1	CSVYGDSLYEQYF	TGCAGCGTTTATGGGGACAGCCTCTACGAGCAGTACTTC